Given below is one T cell receptor beta chain in context. Its recognized antigen is unknown. No base-level quality is on record; no much larger clone is a single base apart. The sample is drawn from a study of glioma-infiltrating T cells after dendritic cell vaccination (dated by TCRdb to about 2016). Study-wide context: Of the roughly 15 glioblastoma patients in the cohort, all drawn from Phase I and II dendritic cell vaccination trials, 9 were newly diagnosed and 6 had recurrent disease. Patients received autologous tumor lysate-pulsed dendritic cell vaccination between about 2002 and 2013. To make the vaccine, monocyte-derived dendritic cells were cultured for seven days with IL-4 and GM-CSF and then pulsed overnight with autologous tumor lysate. Three intradermal dendritic cell vaccine injections were administered to patients at biweekly intervals in the arm below the axilla. Deep sequencing of TCR beta CDR3 regions was used to quantify tumor-infiltrating lymphocyte content and compare tumor and blood repertoires in dendritic cell-vaccinated glioblastoma patients. Survival after dendritic cell vaccination was correlated with TCR sequencing metrics, including TIL content and tumor-blood repertoire overlap. Paper-wide results and their limitations: The cohort was small and heterogeneous, and full blood and tumor sets were available for few patients, with initial-recurrent tumor pairs available for even fewer patients. Longer time to progression and overall survival after dendritic cell vaccination were predicted by higher estimated pretreatment TIL content. The response model built on TCR overlap across three groups was characterized as speculative, with prospective validation still needed. TCR clonality showed no direct relationship with survival, which suggests that a diverse polyclonal response may matter.

The immunoSEQ assay amplified TCRB CDR3 regions from approximately 2 micrograms of genomic DNA, or from all available DNA when less than that amount was available. For multiplex PCR, 60 forward primers for TCR V beta segments and 13 reverse primers for J beta segments were used. To estimate the number of reads per starting template, synthetic control templates were added to each sample at limiting dilution. Reads of 87 bp were generated by sequencing on the Illumina HiSeq System. In the source study's methods: To remove PCR and sequencing errors, closely related sequences were merged with a nearest neighbor algorithm. TCR overlap was defined as the percentage of unique tumor TCR beta sequences that were also present in the same patient's peripheral blood. TCRdb retrieved this table from immuneACCESS and kept in-frame rearrangements only. Not all clones are present; in checked studies, unresolved V genes account for under half, and no reason is known for the remainder. The V and J calls and clone size were taken over from that table, and D and trimming were inferred from the DNA. In this sample the table shows almost 90,000 clones, 75% to 90% of which occur a single time. Jointly, the top ten make up about 6.8% of the sample.

According to the study, the label for this sample's time point signals: after dendritic cell vaccination, including at tumor progression/relapse. Patients were selected on the basis of adequate residual fresh-frozen tumor tissue and more than two years of available survival data. An isocitrate dehydrogenase mutation was not carried by any of the glioblastoma patients, although molecular status was otherwise variable. PBMC were collected before vaccination, two weeks after the third vaccination, and at tumor progression when it occurred. The Qiagen DNeasy Blood extraction Kit was used to extract genomic DNA. Including cysteine and phenylalanine, the CDR3 has 13 amino acids. Solely the CDR3 DNA is kept, with 39 bases framed from the first base. The CDR1 and CDR2 encoded by the germline V gene are ENHRY and SYGVKD. Deletion took 1 base off V and 5 bases off J, with a span of 9 bases between the germline ends.

Material: blood, obtained after dendritic cell vaccination. This TCR was recovered from a human donor with glioblastoma. The sequence links TRBV10-3 to TRBJ2-7; the D gene is possibly TRBD2, with 6 bases matching. The CDR3 protein sequence reads: CAISEWDFDEQYF. The nucleotide sequence is given as TGTGCCATCAGTGAGTGGGACTTTGACGAGCAGTACTTC.